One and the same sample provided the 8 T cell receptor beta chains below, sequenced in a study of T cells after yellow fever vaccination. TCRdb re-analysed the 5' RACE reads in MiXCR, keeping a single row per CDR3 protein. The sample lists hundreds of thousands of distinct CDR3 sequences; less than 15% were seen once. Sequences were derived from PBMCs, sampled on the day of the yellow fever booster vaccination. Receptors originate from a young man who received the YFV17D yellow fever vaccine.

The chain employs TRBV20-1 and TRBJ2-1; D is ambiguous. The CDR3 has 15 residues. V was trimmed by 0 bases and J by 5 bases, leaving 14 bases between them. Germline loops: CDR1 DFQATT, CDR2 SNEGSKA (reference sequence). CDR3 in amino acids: CSARDKSLLDNEQFF. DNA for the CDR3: TGCAGTGCTAGAGATAAGTCGTTATTGGACAATGAGCAGTTCTTC.

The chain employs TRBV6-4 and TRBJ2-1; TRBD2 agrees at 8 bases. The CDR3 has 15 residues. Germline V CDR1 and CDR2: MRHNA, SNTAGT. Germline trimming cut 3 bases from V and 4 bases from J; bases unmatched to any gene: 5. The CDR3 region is CASSERASGYNEQFF. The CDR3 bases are TGTGCCAGCAGTGAGAGGGCTAGCGGGTACAATGAGCAGTTCTTC.

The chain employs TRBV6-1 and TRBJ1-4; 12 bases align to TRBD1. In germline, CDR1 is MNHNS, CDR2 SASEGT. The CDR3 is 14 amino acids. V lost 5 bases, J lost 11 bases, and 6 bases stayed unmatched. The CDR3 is CASSPGQGALKLFF. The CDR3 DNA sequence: TGTGCCAGCAGTCCGGGACAGGGGGCGTTGAAACTGTTTTTT.

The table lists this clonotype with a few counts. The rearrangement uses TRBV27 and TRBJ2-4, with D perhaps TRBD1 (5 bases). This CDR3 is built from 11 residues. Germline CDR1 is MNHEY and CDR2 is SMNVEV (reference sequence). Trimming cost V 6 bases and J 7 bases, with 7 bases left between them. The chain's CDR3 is CASSQGNIQYF. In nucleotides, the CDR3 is TGTGCCAGCAGCCAGGGCAACATTCAGTACTTC.

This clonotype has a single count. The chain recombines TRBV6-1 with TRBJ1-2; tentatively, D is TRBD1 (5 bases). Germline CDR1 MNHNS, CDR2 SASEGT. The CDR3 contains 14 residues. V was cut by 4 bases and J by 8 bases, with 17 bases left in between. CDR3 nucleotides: TGTGCCAGCAGTGGGGGGATGAGCGACGAAGGCTACACCTTC. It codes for CASSGGMSDEGYTF.

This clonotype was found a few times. The CDR3: CSAPTPGPPPYEQYF. For the CDR3, the DNA is TGCAGTGCCCCAACCCCGGGACCTCCCCCCTACGAGCAGTACTTC. J is TRBJ2-7 and V is TRBV20-1; D may correspond to TRBD1 or TRBD2 (5 bases each). Germline CDR1 reads DFQATT; CDR2 reads SNEGSKA (reference sequence). The CDR3 has 15 residues. Trimming took 6 bases from V and 2 from J, leaving 20 bases between them.

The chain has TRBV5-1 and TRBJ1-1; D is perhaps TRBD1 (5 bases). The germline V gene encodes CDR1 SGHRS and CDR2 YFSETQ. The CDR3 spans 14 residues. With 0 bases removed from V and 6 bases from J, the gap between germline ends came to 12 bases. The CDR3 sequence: CASSLESTGAEAFF. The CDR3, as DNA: TGCGCCAGCAGCTTGGAAAGTACGGGGGCTGAAGCTTTCTTT.

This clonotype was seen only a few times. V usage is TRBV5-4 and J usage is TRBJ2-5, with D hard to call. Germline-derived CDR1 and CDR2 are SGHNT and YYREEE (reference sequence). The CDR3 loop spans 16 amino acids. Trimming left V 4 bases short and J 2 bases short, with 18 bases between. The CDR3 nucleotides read TGTGCCAGCAGCGCCGGGTCCGTTTTCCCTCAAGAGACCCAGTACTTC. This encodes CASSAGSVFPQETQYF.